The 26 T cell receptor beta chains below all came from one sample that was sequenced in a study of cytomegalovirus exposure and HLA in healthy donors. Primers included in the PCR were 60 Vbeta and 13 Jbeta primers. Here immunoSEQ multiplex PCR was the method, and the copy in TCRdb shows in-frame clones only, minus some. This table holds about 160,000 clones, around 69% found once. Sequencing was carried out using PBMCs. These receptors were obtained from a woman under 40 in good health and CMV-seronegative.

DNA for the CDR3: TGTGCCAGCGTCACCGTTGGGGCAGGCACAGATACGCAGTATTTT. Amino acids: CASVTVGAGTDTQYF. The V gene is TRBV5-6, the J gene TRBJ2-3, with D possibly being TRBD1 (5 bases). From germline, CDR1 is SGHDT and CDR2 YYEEEE. V was trimmed by 7 bases and J by 1 base, leaving 16 bases between them. The CDR3 totals 15 residues.

The J gene is TRBJ1-5, the V gene TRBV18; 12 nucleotides match TRBD1. V trimming: 6 bases; J trimming: 3 bases; junction bases outside the gene matches: 6. The CDR3 spans 16 residues. Per germline, CDR1 KGHSH and CDR2 LQKENI. CDR3 in amino acids: CASSSGTGGFNQPQHF. For the CDR3, the DNA is TGTGCCAGCTCCTCCGGGACAGGGGGCTTCAATCAGCCCCAGCATTTT.

Of note for this clone: One end of the junction varies from germline; a read error may be responsible. V usage is TRBV7-7 and J usage is TRBJ2-2; possible D gene TRBD2, 5 bases. This CDR3 has 15 amino acids. The V gene's germline CDR1 is SSHAT and CDR2 FNYEAQ (reference sequence). CDR3 bases: TGTGCTAGCAGCTTAGTGGAAGGAGGTCCCGGGGAGCTGTTTTTT. Translated: CASSLVEGGPGELFF.

V gene TRBV18 combines with J gene TRBJ2-1; no reliable D call. The CDR3 loop spans 13 amino acids. Germline CDR1 reads KGHSH; CDR2 reads LQKENI. V was cut by 3 bases and J by 8 bases, with 11 bases left in between. CDR3 in amino acids: CASSPTSRYEQFF. In nucleotides, the CDR3 is TGTGCCAGCTCACCTACGAGCCGGTATGAGCAGTTCTTC.

This rearrangement joins TRBV25-1 to TRBJ2-5, with 11 bases that match TRBD1. Germline CDR1 reads MGHDK; CDR2 reads SYGVNS. With 8 bases clipped from V and 1 base from J, the junction kept 0 bases outside the gene matches. The CDR3 length is 13 residues. The CDR3 DNA follows: TGTGCCAGCGGGACAGGGGGCCAAGAGACCCAGTACTTC. Its protein product is CASGTGGQETQYF.

CDR3 residues: CASSGGVAITGELFF. The CDR3 nucleotides are TGTGCCAGCAGTGGCGGGGTGGCAATCACCGGGGAGCTGTTTTTT. This sequence joins TRBV25-1 and TRBJ2-2, with a tentative D call TRBD2 (6 bases). The germline V and J ends were trimmed by 4 bases and 4 bases, with 13 bases remaining between them. The CDR3 totals 15 residues. Germline CDR1 is MGHDK and CDR2 is SYGVNS.

This clone occurred a few times. The CDR3 nucleotides read TGTGCCAGCAGCAGGGGGCGGACGACTAATGAAAAACTGTTTTTT. It translates to CASSRGRTTNEKLFF. The chain is built from TRBV7-9 and TRBJ1-4; 7 positions match TRBD1. The CDR3 loop spans 15 amino acids. From germline, CDR1 is SEHNR and CDR2 FQNEAQ (reference sequence). V shed 5 bases and J 2 bases; nucleotides not matched to a gene: 5.

The genes are TRBV5-3 and TRBJ1-4; 9 bases fit TRBD1. TRBV5-3 qualifies as an ORF whose function is uncertain. The CDR3 contains 18 residues. J lost 5 bases, V lost 1 base, and 12 bases had no gene match. The CDR3 protein is CARSLTSPPGQGNEKLFF. The DNA for the CDR3 is TGTGCCAGAAGCTTGACTTCCCCGCCCGGACAGGGGAATGAAAAACTGTTTTTT.

The chain recombines TRBV28 with TRBJ2-3; 7 nucleotides agree with TRBD2. There are 16 residues in the CDR3. The J segment lost 2 bases and the V segment lost 3 bases, leaving 8 bases of the junction unmatched. CDR1 is MDHEN, CDR2 SYDVKM, per germline. The CDR3 is CASSLSSGTNTDTQYF. The CDR3 DNA reads TGTGCCAGCAGTTTGTCTAGCGGAACTAACACAGATACGCAGTATTTT.

There are a few counts of this clone. V is TRBV30 and J is TRBJ2-1; D not resolved. The ends were cut back, 0 bases at V and 9 bases at J, with 12 bases in the middle. The CDR3 has 13 residues. The V gene's germline CDR1 is GTSNPN and CDR2 SVGIG (reference sequence). This CDR3 reads CAWSVQRGTEQFF. Written as DNA, the CDR3 is TGTGCCTGGAGTGTACAACGAGGAACTGAGCAGTTCTTC.

This rearrangement joins TRBV7-3 to TRBJ2-5; 8 nucleotides align to TRBD2. The CDR3 covers 14 residues. V trimming: 2 bases; J trimming: 3 bases; junction bases outside the gene matches: 2. The V gene's germline CDR1 is SGHTA and CDR2 FQGTGA. CDR3 coding DNA: TGTGCCAGCAGCTTACAAGCGGGGGAAGAGACCCAGTACTTC. Residues: CASSLQAGEETQYF.

The V call is TRBV19, the J call TRBJ2-1; 7 bases line up with TRBD2. CDR1 is LNHDA, CDR2 SQIVND, per germline (reference sequence). This CDR3 comprises 14 residues. V gave up 7 bases and J gave up 5 bases; unmatched junction bases: 8. The CDR3: CASMEPGGHNEQFF. CDR3 DNA: TGTGCCAGTATGGAGCCGGGAGGACACAATGAGCAGTTCTTC.

The chain uses TRBV2 and TRBJ2-5; a possible D gene is TRBD2 (6 bases). The DNA end favors TRBJ2-7, so the J call may be wrong. The CDR3 loop spans 13 amino acids. Germline-derived CDR1 and CDR2 are SNHLY and FYNNEI. The CDR3 sequence: CASKIGGTYEQYF. The CDR3 DNA reads as TGTGCCAGCAAAATCGGGGGTACCTACGAGCAGTACTTC.

The chain employs TRBV7-9 and TRBJ1-5; D is ambiguous. The CDR3 loop spans 13 amino acids. V dropped 3 bases and J dropped 3 bases, with 6 bases sitting between them. Germline assignment: CDR1 SEHNR and CDR2 FQNEAQ (reference sequence). CDR3 region: CASSFSDNQPQHF. The CDR3 bases are TGTGCCAGCAGCTTTTCAGACAATCAGCCCCAGCATTTT.

This chain links TRBV10-3 with TRBJ2-5; the match to TRBD2 covers 11 bases. The length of the CDR3 is 14 residues. Germline loops: CDR1 ENHRY, CDR2 SYGVKD. Trimming removed 10 bases from V and 2 bases from J; junction bases left unmatched: 6. CDR3 nucleotides: TGTGCCACCCGGACTAGCGGGTTACAAGAGACCCAGTACTTC. It translates to CATRTSGLQETQYF.

The chain combines TRBV7-9 with TRBJ2-5, with TRBD1 matching 7 bases. This CDR3 has 16 residues. CDR1 and CDR2 (germline): SEHNR, FQNEAQ (reference sequence). The J segment lost 3 bases and the V segment lost 3 bases, leaving 10 bases of the junction unmatched. CDR3 protein: CASSFRDSGREETQYF. DNA of the CDR3: TGTGCCAGCAGCTTTAGGGACAGCGGACGGGAAGAGACCCAGTACTTC.

V usage is TRBV7-2 and J usage is TRBJ2-5; TRBD2 aligns across 8 bases. Trimming at V came to 4 bases and at J to 2 bases, leaving 9 bases not matched to a gene. CDR1 and CDR2 from the germline V gene are SGHTA and FQGNSA. The CDR3 spans 16 residues. CDR3 loop: CASSSKGVAGQETQYF. The CDR3, as DNA: TGTGCCAGCAGCTCCAAGGGGGTAGCGGGACAAGAGACCCAGTACTTC.

Notes on this clone: At one of its ends the junction is not consistent with the germline gene, which may arise from a read error. V and J are TRBV27 and TRBJ2-7, with D perhaps TRBD1 (6 bases). The germline V gene has CDR1 MNHEY and CDR2 SMNVEV (reference sequence). The length of the CDR3 is 11 residues. The CDR3 sequence: CASNGFGGECF. The CDR3 region has the DNA TGTGCCAGCAATGGTTTTGGGGGCGAGTGCTTC.

This chain links TRBV27 with TRBJ2-2; the match to TRBD1 covers 10 bases. V shed 1 base, J shed 6 bases, and the junction held 5 bases outside the gene matches. Per germline, CDR1 MNHEY and CDR2 SMNVEV (reference sequence). This CDR3 has 16 amino acids. DNA of the CDR3: TGTGCCAGCAGTTTATGGGGACAGGGGAGTGCCGGGGAGCTGTTTTTT. Its protein product is CASSLWGQGSAGELFF.

J is TRBJ1-5 and V is TRBV19; TRBD1 might be the D (6 bases). The V gene's germline CDR1 is LNHDA and CDR2 SQIVND (reference sequence). This CDR3 has 13 residues. Deletions cut 11 bases from V and 0 bases from J, with 11 bases between. CDR3 coding DNA: TGTGCCGGAAGGACAGTTAGCAATCAGCCCCAGCATTTT. It translates to CAGRTVSNQPQHF.

This chain connects TRBV6-7 to TRBJ1-5; no reliable D call. TRBV6-7 is an ORF for which the function is uncertain. V was clipped by 6 bases and J by 6 bases, with 9 bases between them. The CDR3 has 12 amino acids. CDR3 region: CASREEGQPQHF. CDR3 nucleotide sequence: TGTGCCAGCAGGGAAGAGGGTCAGCCCCAGCATTTT.

A word on this clone: A junction boundary mismatches the germline segment, possibly from a read error. The chain couples TRBV10-3 to TRBJ2-7, with D possibly TRBD2 on 5 matching bases. CDR3 length: 16 amino acids. Germline V gives CDR1 ENHRY, CDR2 SYGVKD. CDR3 in DNA: TGTGCCATCAATGAGCGGTTTCAGCGGCAAGAGGACGAGCAGTACTTC. Translating gives CAINERFQRQEDEQYF.

The rearrangement links TRBV19 to TRBJ2-2, with D possibly matching TRBD2 (6 bases). Trimming took off 2 bases at V and 4 bases at J, with 11 bases between the two ends. Germline V lookup: CDR1 LNHDA, CDR2 SQIVND (reference sequence). The CDR3 contains 15 residues. CDR3 nucleotide sequence: TGTGCCAGTAGTATACAGACTAGTGTCACCGGGGAGCTGTTTTTT. Translating gives CASSIQTSVTGELFF.

The chain is built from TRBV7-2 and TRBJ1-2; 8 bases map to TRBD1. J gave up 7 bases and V 5 bases, and 15 bases lay outside the gene matches. CDR1 and CDR2 (germline): SGHTA, FQGNSA. The CDR3 has 16 amino acids. The CDR3 spells CASSPSPQGASGGYTF. The CDR3 DNA reads TGTGCCAGCAGCCCGAGCCCTCAGGGGGCTTCTGGTGGCTACACCTTC.

The chain is built from TRBV30 and TRBJ1-5; tentative D call: TRBD1 (5 bases). Per the germline V gene, CDR1 is GTSNPN and CDR2 is SVGIG (reference sequence). This CDR3 region has 17 residues. V dropped 0 bases and J dropped 0 bases, with 15 bases sitting between them. DNA of the CDR3: TGTGCCTGGAGTGTAAAGGGGTGGGCCTATAGCAATCAGCCCCAGCATTTT. This translates into CAWSVKGWAYSNQPQHF.

The sample holds one count of this clone. The rearrangement joins TRBV5-4 to TRBJ2-7; weak D call: TRBD1 (6 bases). V lost 4 bases to trimming and J lost 0 bases, with 11 bases between them. The CDR3 has 14 amino acids. Germline CDR1 reads SGHNT; CDR2 reads YYREEE (reference sequence). The CDR3 sequence is CASSTRGVSYEQYF. The CDR3, as DNA: TGTGCCAGCAGCACCAGGGGAGTCTCCTACGAGCAGTACTTC.